The 5 T cell receptor beta chains given below trace back to one sample, sequenced in a study of shared clonotypes between healthy human individuals (TCRdb year 2020). Library preparation employed the immunoSEQ multiplex PCR assay. The clones in this table, taken by TCRdb from immuneACCESS, are in-frame only. Not every clone is retained; where verified, under half of the shortfall comes from an unresolved V gene, and the cause of the rest is unknown. The sample includes roughly 1,100,000 clones, with under 80% observed a single time. Approximately 1.5% of the sample is in the top ten clones. The sequencing sample was made of memory CD4+ T cells sorted from blood. The intended sense of this specimen's cell subset or site label: CD45RA-negative fraction. The origin of the receptors is a man between 18 and 29 years old in good health.

J is TRBJ1-1 and V is TRBV19, with D possibly matching TRBD1 (5 bases). V shed 4 bases and J shed 3 bases, with 18 bases lying between them. The CDR3 length is 16 residues. The V gene's germline CDR1 is LNHDA and CDR2 SQIVND (reference sequence). The DNA for the CDR3 is TGTGCCAGTAGTACGCCCGGGACCACGGCGGACACTGAAGCTTTCTTT. Protein sequence: CASSTPGTTADTEAFF.

This clone has just one count. The V gene is TRBV19, the J gene TRBJ1-5, with D possibly matching TRBD1 (6 bases). This CDR3 has 15 amino acids. Trimming left V 8 bases short and J 1 base short, with 15 bases between. CDR1 LNHDA and CDR2 SQIVND come from the germline V gene (reference sequence). As DNA, the CDR3 is TGTGCCAGTTTGGGGGGGGCGCGGAGCAATCAGCCCCAGCATTTT. Encoded protein: CASLGGARSNQPQHF.

The chain carries TRBV6-5 and TRBJ1-3; D is uncertain. The V gene lost 6 bases and the J gene lost 4 bases, with 10 bases spanning the gap. CDR1 is MNHEY and CDR2 is SVGAGI in the germline V gene. This CDR3 is built from 13 residues. The CDR3 region is CASRRFGGNTIYF. The CDR3 coding sequence is TGTGCCAGCAGACGTTTCGGGGGAAACACCATATATTTT.

The J gene is TRBJ2-7, the V gene TRBV4-1; D possibly uses TRBD1 or TRBD2 (5 bases each). The V gene lost 5 bases and the J gene lost 5 bases, with 22 bases spanning the gap. CDR1 MGHRA and CDR2 YSYEKL come from the germline V gene. The CDR3 runs 16 residues. As DNA, the CDR3 is TGCGCCAGCAGCGAAGGCTTTAGTCGAGGGGTCAACGAGCAGTACTTC. Its protein product is CASSEGFSRGVNEQYF.

The chain carries TRBV19 and TRBJ2-7; the D gene is possibly TRBD1 (5 bases). The CDR3 contains 16 residues. The germline V and J ends were trimmed by 3 bases and 2 bases, with 17 bases remaining between them. Germline loops: CDR1 LNHDA, CDR2 SQIVND (reference sequence). The CDR3 DNA reads as TGTGCCAGTAGTATCATCGTTGGGGCGACTCCCTACGAGCAGTACTTC. Its translation is CASSIIVGATPYEQYF.